This T cell receptor beta chain was sequenced for a study of shared clonotypes between healthy human individuals. General study findings and limits: Estimated clonotype richness was generally higher in naive than memory subsets.

Germline assignment: CDR1 MGHRA and CDR2 YSYEKL. The CDR3 length is 15 residues. V lost 1 base and J lost 4, with 13 bases in between. As to this clone: Antigen: not known.

TCRdb's table, derived via immunoSEQ multiplex PCR, lists solely in-frame clones and lacks some. The table includes about 1.5 million clones, approximately 98% detected once. This receptor was obtained from a man under 40 in good health. Sequences were obtained from naive CD4+ T cells sorted from blood. The sample's subset: CD45RA+ positively selected. The chain joins TRBV4-1 to TRBJ2-5, with unresolved D. The CDR3 region is CASSQAILVRETQYF. As DNA, the CDR3 is TGCGCCAGCAGCCAAGCGATTCTAGTTCGAGAGACCCAGTACTTC.